This is a list of T cell receptor beta chains from one sample in a study of post-analysis software for immune sequencing data. One entry per CDR3 protein results from TCRdb running MiXCR on the PCR reads. The sample holds 700,000 to 800,000 distinct CDR3 sequences; roughly 30% are singletons and the top ten take around 0.56%. Sequenced material: blood. These receptor sequences come from a girl aged 10-17 years with multiple sclerosis. CDR3s leave out the opening cysteine and the closing phenylalanine or tryptophan. A D gene is named only where the DNA matches it firmly.

J	V	D	CDR3
TRBJ2-5	TRBV6-2/TRBV6-3	TRBD1	ASSYQGGQGGRETQY
TRBJ1-4	TRBV29-1	TRBD1	SVLEQGNEKLF
TRBJ1-1	TRBV11-2	-	ASSLVDAREAF
TRBJ2-7	TRBV29-1	TRBD1	SVRLMGQGYEQY
TRBJ2-3	TRBV11-2	-	ASSLGQVGDTQY
TRBJ1-1	TRBV6-5	-	ASSSPQITSTEAF
TRBJ2-5	TRBV20-1	-	SASRRGQETQY
TRBJ1-4	TRBV20-1	TRBD1	SASPGQGPGEKLF
TRBJ2-7	TRBV12-3/TRBV12-4	TRBD2	ASSNRLAPYEQY
TRBJ2-7	TRBV20-1	-	SARDVGRSYEQY
TRBJ1-1	TRBV11-2	-	ASSLIGRNTEAF
TRBJ2-5	TRBV7-8	-	ASSLVVGPNQETQY
TRBJ2-7	TRBV27	TRBD1	ASRTIQGAYEQY